These 20 T cell receptor beta chains were sequenced from one sample in a study of T cell responses to AZD1222 COVID-19 vaccine. The repertoire was sequenced with immunoSEQ multiplex PCR; TCRdb's copy has only in-frame clones and lacks some. The sample lists 68,000 or so clones, 65% to 80% occurring once. This material consisted of peripheral blood, taken on day 0 of AZD1222 vaccination. Receptor source: an adult in good health.

This sequence joins TRBV9 and TRBJ1-6; D not certain. V lost 0 bases, J lost 8 bases, and 21 bases lay in between. The CDR3 runs to 18 residues. The germline V gene has CDR1 SGDLS and CDR2 YYNGEE. CDR3 in amino acids: CASSVDQKKGTEYSPLHF. The CDR3 DNA reads TGTGCCAGCAGCGTAGATCAGAAGAAGGGCACAGAGTATTCACCCCTCCACTTT.

V is TRBV12-5 and J is TRBJ2-1; TRBD1 might be the D (5 bases). V was cut by 6 bases and J by 2 bases, with 14 bases left in between. The CDR3 has 15 residues. Germline V gives CDR1 LGHNT, CDR2 FRNRAP. The CDR3 loop reads CASGSTESTYNEQFF. The CDR3 DNA reads TGTGCTAGTGGGTCGACAGAGAGTACCTACAATGAGCAGTTCTTC.

This chain joins TRBV5-1 and TRBJ1-2; D possibly corresponds to TRBD1 (6 bases). The V end was cut by 4 bases, the J end by 3 bases, with 16 bases between. In germline, CDR1 is SGHRS, CDR2 YFSETQ. CDR3 length equals 15 residues. The CDR3 loop reads CASSPQDRPDYGYTF. CDR3 DNA sequence: TGCGCCAGCAGCCCTCAGGACAGACCGGACTATGGCTACACCTTC.

This clone has only one observation. The chain recombines TRBV27 with TRBJ1-2; maybe TRBD1 (6 bases). This CDR3 region has 18 residues. From germline, CDR1 is MNHEY and CDR2 SMNVEV (reference sequence). With 0 bases removed from V and 0 bases from J, the gap between germline ends came to 17 bases. The DNA for the CDR3 is TGTGCCAGCAGTTTATCGATGGGGCAGGGGTTAGCTAACTATGGCTACACCTTC. Its translation is CASSLSMGQGLANYGYTF.

J is TRBJ2-5 and V is TRBV13; possibly TRBD1 for D (5 bases). The CDR3 runs to 13 residues. V lost 4 bases and J 5 bases, leaving 11 bases between the germline ends. Germline CDR1 PRHDT, CDR2 FYEKMQ (reference sequence). The CDR3 region has the DNA TGTGCCAGCAGCTCTCGGGCAGGGGAGACCCAGTACTTC. This sequence encodes CASSSRAGETQYF.

The gene calls are TRBV5-4 and TRBJ2-1, with 9 bases fitting TRBD2. The CDR3 runs to 15 residues. The J segment lost 9 bases and the V segment lost 1 base, leaving 8 bases of the junction unmatched. CDR1 and CDR2 (germline): SGHNT, YYREEE (reference sequence). The CDR3 sequence is CASSLTSGGQGEQFF. The CDR3 DNA reads as TGTGCCAGCAGCTTGACCAGCGGGGGGCAGGGTGAGCAGTTCTTC.

The sample holds one count of this clone. The rearrangement joins TRBV5-6 to TRBJ1-2, with D possibly being TRBD1 (6 bases). The germline gives CDR1 SGHDT, CDR2 YYEEEE. CDR3 size: 14 residues. V was clipped by 3 bases and J by 7 bases, with 16 bases between them. The CDR3 here is CASSSWGAASGYTF. CDR3 coding DNA: TGTGCCAGCAGCTCGTGGGGGGCCGCCTCTGGCTACACCTTC.

CDR3 protein: CASSFMSGGSDTQYF. CDR3 bases: TGTGCCAGCAGTTTTATGAGCGGGGGATCAGATACGCAGTATTTT. The chain joins TRBV27 to TRBJ2-3; 8 bases are a match to TRBD2. Germline V lookup: CDR1 MNHEY, CDR2 SMNVEV (reference sequence). J gave up 4 bases and V 3 bases, and 6 bases lay outside the gene matches. The CDR3 is made up of 15 amino acids.

The chain carries TRBV4-3 and TRBJ1-3, with a weak D call TRBD1 (6 bases). CDR3 length: 16 residues. Deletions cut 1 base from V and 0 bases from J, with 10 bases between. The germline V gene has CDR1 LGHNA and CDR2 YSLEER. The CDR3 DNA reads TGCGCCAGCAGCCAAGTACAGGGAAACTCTGGAAACACCATATATTTT. Protein product: CASSQVQGNSGNTIYF.

A note on this clone: A read error may account for a junction end that differs from germline. V and J are TRBV6-1 and TRBJ2-7; D is possibly TRBD1 (5 bases). Germline V gene sequence: CDR1 MNHNS, CDR2 SASEGT. The length of the CDR3 is 15 residues. Here the CDR3 DNA reads TGTGCCAGCAATGAACCAGGGTTAGGAACCTACGAGCAGTACTTC. It codes for CASNEPGLGTYEQYF.

V is TRBV28 and J is TRBJ1-6; D gene uncertain. The CDR3 spans 12 residues. From germline, CDR1 is MDHEN and CDR2 SYDVKM. V was cut by 6 bases and J by 5 bases, with 5 bases left in between. The CDR3 coding sequence is TGTGCCAGCAGAAATAATAATTCACCCCTCCACTTT. Translated: CASRNNNSPLHF. The entire variable domain, with the rest obtained from reference TRBV28 and TRBJ1-6, is as follows: DVKVTQSSRYLVKRTGEKVFLECVQDMDHENMFWYRQDPGLGLRLIYFSYDVKMKEKGDIPEGYSVSREKKERFSLILESASTNQTSMYLCASRNNNSPLHFGNGTRLTVT.

The V and J genes are TRBV7-2 and TRBJ1-5, with 9 bases fitting TRBD1. V was clipped by 5 bases and J by 4 bases; unmatched bases: 6. Germline values: CDR1 SGHTA, CDR2 FQGNSA. The CDR3 runs 15 residues. In DNA form, the CDR3 reads TGTGCCAGCAGCCCGGTACAGGGGGCGAATCAGCCCCAGCATTTT. This gives the protein CASSPVQGANQPQHF.

The rearrangement uses TRBV6-4 and TRBJ2-2; TRBD1 is a possible D gene (6 bases). The germline CDR1 and CDR2 sequences are MRHNA and SNTAGT. V was cut by 5 bases and J by 6 bases, with 13 bases left in between. This CDR3 has 14 amino acids. CDR3 sequence: CASSTGLGSGELFF. CDR3 DNA sequence: TGTGCCAGCAGTACAGGGTTGGGTTCCGGGGAGCTGTTTTTT.

The rearrangement uses TRBV6-6 and TRBJ1-5; 7 bases map to TRBD1. CDR1 is MNHNY, CDR2 SVGAGI, per germline (reference sequence). This CDR3 is 15 amino acids long. J was trimmed by 7 bases and V by 10 bases; bases with no gene match: 16. CDR3 loop: CATRYDTGAHQPQHF. The CDR3 DNA reads as TGTGCCACCCGTTATGACACAGGGGCGCACCAGCCCCAGCATTTT.

The rearrangement uses TRBV7-8 and TRBJ2-7; TRBD2 aligns across 11 bases. Germline trimming cut 4 bases from V and 6 bases from J; bases unmatched to any gene: 8. The length of the CDR3 is 15 residues. Germline loops: CDR1 SGHVS, CDR2 FQNEAQ. This chain's CDR3 is CASSSGPSGGPEQYF. In DNA form, the CDR3 reads TGTGCCAGCAGCTCCGGACCTAGCGGGGGGCCCGAGCAGTACTTC.

The chain links TRBV11-2 to TRBJ2-7; D is undetermined. Trimming removed 1 base from V and 3 bases from J, with 10 bases in between. The CDR3 runs 14 residues. CDR1 and CDR2 from the germline V gene are SGHAT and FQNNGV. This CDR3 is CASSLGFLVYEQYF. The CDR3 nucleotides read TGTGCCAGCAGCTTAGGTTTCCTAGTCTACGAGCAGTACTTC.

The V gene is TRBV28, the J gene TRBJ2-1; D is possibly TRBD1 (5 bases). V lost 6 bases to trimming and J lost 7 bases, with 16 bases between them. The CDR3 runs 14 residues. Per the germline V gene, CDR1 is MDHEN and CDR2 is SYDVKM. CDR3 DNA: TGTGCCAGCAGGTCAGGGTTATTGAGAAATGAGCAGTTCTTC. Translation: CASRSGLLRNEQFF.

This clone was seen only a few times. This chain joins TRBV6-5 and TRBJ2-1; D gene uncertain. The V and J ends lost 6 bases and 3 bases respectively, with 6 bases between them. Germline lookup yields CDR1 MNHEY and CDR2 SVGAGI. The CDR3 sequence is 12 residues long. CDR3 sequence reads: CASSDGYNEQFF. The CDR3 DNA reads TGTGCCAGCAGCGACGGCTACAATGAGCAGTTCTTC.

The chain carries TRBV24-1 and TRBJ2-1; 10 nucleotides match TRBD1. V lost 6 bases, J lost 6 bases, and 7 bases stayed unmatched. This CDR3 spans 15 amino acids. Germline values: CDR1 KGHDR, CDR2 SFDVKD. The CDR3 here is CATSPSGQGTNEQFF. The CDR3 DNA reads as TGTGCCACCAGTCCCTCGGGACAGGGGACCAATGAGCAGTTCTTC.

The V call is TRBV6-2 or TRBV6-3, the J call TRBJ2-1; 7 bases line up with TRBD1. This CDR3 spans 14 amino acids. Germline CDR1 and CDR2: MNHEY and SVGEGT. V lost 5 bases to trimming and J lost 2 bases; unmatched junction nucleotides: 3. The CDR3 nucleotides read TGTGCCAGCAGTAGGGACAGACCCTACAATGAGCAGTTCTTC. Amino acids: CASSRDRPYNEQFF.